The 30 T cell receptor beta chains listed next were all sequenced from one sample in a study of PD-1 blockade in mismatch repair-deficient tumors. Clones were sequenced by immunoSEQ multiplex PCR, and TCRdb holds only the in-frame ones, with some missing. Of tens of thousands of clones in the sample, around 80% were seen once. The sequencing here drew on peripheral blood, taken 44 weeks after starting pembrolizumab. Receptor source: an adult with mismatch repair-deficient cancer.

The chain links TRBV11-3 to TRBJ2-1; possibly TRBD2 for D (5 bases). The length of the CDR3 is 17 residues. V lost 2 bases, J lost 5 bases, and 19 bases lay in between. Germline loops: CDR1 SGHNT, CDR2 YENEEA. The CDR3 sequence is CASSLFPGLFEDNEQFF. For the CDR3, the DNA is TGTGCCAGCAGCTTATTCCCTGGACTGTTCGAAGACAATGAGCAGTTCTTC. Together with reference TRBV11-3 and TRBJ2-1, the CDR3 gives the full variable domain: EAGVVQSPRYKIIEKKQPVAFWCNPISGHNTLYWYLQNLGQGPELLIRYENEEAVDDSQLPKDRFSAERLKGVDSTLKIQPAELGDSAVYLCASSLFPGLFEDNEQFFGPGTRLTVL.

Points on this clone: Germline is not matched at one junction end, which may reflect a read error. The gene calls are TRBV29-1 and TRBJ2-2; D ambiguous. This CDR3 has 13 amino acids. Germline CDR1 SQVTM, CDR2 ANQGSEA. The CDR3 is CSAEESNTGELFF. DNA for the CDR3: TGCAGCGCTGAAGAGTCAAACACCGGGGAGCTGTTTTTT.

This chain links TRBV29-1 with TRBJ1-2, with D unresolved. This CDR3 is built from 13 residues. With 7 bases removed from V and 2 bases from J, the gap between germline ends came to 14 bases. CDR1 SQVTM and CDR2 ANQGSEA come from the germline V gene. Written as DNA, the CDR3 is TGCAGCGCTTCTAGCCGGGCAAACTATGGCTACACCTTC. Its protein product is CSASSRANYGYTF.

The chain couples TRBV5-4 to TRBJ2-2; 12 bases are a match to TRBD2. The CDR3 consists of 15 residues. The germline V gene encodes CDR1 SGHNT and CDR2 YYREEE (reference sequence). The ends lost 4 bases at V and 7 bases at J; junction bases unmatched: 5. This CDR3 reads CASSPGTSGYGELFF. DNA of the CDR3: TGTGCCAGCAGCCCCGGGACTAGCGGGTACGGGGAGCTGTTTTTT.

This chain links TRBV6-1 with TRBJ2-2, with 8 nucleotides matching TRBD2. This CDR3 is built from 14 residues. Germline CDR1 and CDR2: MNHNS and SASEGT. With 6 bases clipped from V and 7 bases from J, the junction kept 7 bases outside the gene matches. The CDR3 reads CASREGTSGGELFF. DNA for the CDR3: TGTGCCAGCAGAGAGGGGACTAGTGGCGGGGAGCTGTTTTTT.

The chain links TRBV6-1 to TRBJ2-1, with 8 nucleotides matching TRBD2. CDR3 length: 17 residues. In germline, CDR1 is MNHNS, CDR2 SASEGT. V dropped 4 bases and J dropped 6; count of bases not matched to a gene: 14. The DNA for the CDR3 is TGTGCCAGCAGTGTTGAGGGTCCCCTAGCGGGTCGCAATGAGCAGTTCTTC. This gives the protein CASSVEGPLAGRNEQFF.

The V gene is TRBV9, the J gene TRBJ1-2; D may be TRBD1 (6 bases). CDR1 and CDR2 from the germline V gene are SGDLS and YYNGEE. Deletions cut 4 bases from V and 2 bases from J, with 18 bases between. There are 16 residues in the CDR3. In DNA, the CDR3 is TGTGCCAGCAGCTCCCTACCGACCGGGACAAACTATGGCTACACCTTC. Translating it yields CASSSLPTGTNYGYTF.

This clone was observed a handful of times. This chain uses TRBV5-4 with TRBJ2-3; 10 bases line up with TRBD2. This CDR3 region has 17 residues. The trim removed 4 bases at V and 2 bases at J, leaving 10 bases unmatched. Germline V CDR1 and CDR2: SGHNT, YYREEE (reference sequence). This CDR3 is CASSPRTSGRYTDTQYF. CDR3 coding DNA: TGTGCCAGCAGCCCCAGGACTAGCGGACGGTACACAGATACGCAGTATTTT.

The chain links TRBV14 to TRBJ2-7; perhaps TRBD1 as D (6 bases). The ends were cut back, 4 bases at V and 3 bases at J, with 10 bases in the middle. The CDR3 length is 13 residues. CDR1 and CDR2 from the germline V gene are SGHDN and FVKESK. CDR3 coding DNA: TGTGCCAGCAGCCCGAGGGGGATCTACGAGCAGTACTTC. This translates into CASSPRGIYEQYF.

This chain connects TRBV7-9 to TRBJ2-7; 8 nucleotides agree with TRBD1. The J segment lost 4 bases and the V segment lost 5 bases, leaving 4 bases of the junction unmatched. This CDR3 has 13 residues. Germline V gene lookup returns CDR1 SEHNR and CDR2 FQNEAQ (reference sequence). The CDR3 loop is CASSPWTGYEQYF. DNA for the CDR3: TGTGCCAGCAGCCCCTGGACAGGGTACGAGCAGTACTTC. The full variable domain, its missing parts supplied by reference TRBV7-9 and TRBJ2-7, is DTGVSQNPRHKITKRGQNVTFRCDPISEHNRLYWYRQTLGQGPEFLTYFQNEAQLEKSRLLSDRFSAERPKGSFSTLEIQRTEQGDSAMYLCASSPWTGYEQYFGPGTRLTVT.

The V and J genes are TRBV6-5 and TRBJ2-5; D is unresolved. This CDR3 region has 13 residues. Trimming removed 11 bases at V and 5 bases at J, with 18 bases between. Per the germline V gene, CDR1 is MNHEY and CDR2 is SVGAGI. CDR3 in DNA: TGTGCCTCGAACGGTGGCGGTTGGGAGACCCAGTACTTC. The encoded protein is CASNGGGWETQYF.

This chain connects TRBV30 to TRBJ1-1; a possible D gene is TRBD1 (5 bases). Between the trimmed V and J ends, which lost 0 bases and 3 bases, there was a span of 8 bases. From germline, CDR1 is GTSNPN and CDR2 SVGIG (reference sequence). The CDR3 has 13 amino acids. The CDR3 nucleotides read TGTGCCTGGAGTGTTTCGGGGGACACTGAAGCTTTCTTT. Translation gives CAWSVSGDTEAFF.

The chain has TRBV19 and TRBJ2-5; TRBD1 might be the D (5 bases). The J call is doubtful: the DNA matches TRBJ2-7 better. The CDR3 has 13 residues. In germline, CDR1 is LNHDA, CDR2 SQIVND (reference sequence). The DNA of the CDR3 is TGTGCCACTCGACCCAGGGAAACCTACGAGCAGTACTTC. It translates to CATRPRETYEQYF.

The rearrangement uses TRBV11-2 and TRBJ1-1; maybe TRBD1 (5 bases). V dropped 0 bases and J dropped 11 bases, with 13 bases sitting between them. The CDR3 runs 13 residues. Germline V gene sequence: CDR1 SGHAT, CDR2 FQNNGV. In DNA form, the CDR3 reads TGTGCCAGCAGCTTAGATCTCCAGGGTAGGGCTTTCTTT. Protein: CASSLDLQGRAFF.

The chain links TRBV21-1 to TRBJ2-7; TRBD2, the table's D call, was not compared with the DNA. TRBV21-1 is termed a pseudogene. This CDR3 has 17 residues. The CDR3 loop reads CASSKGLRTHKIGEQYF. The CDR3 nucleotides read TGTGCCAGCAGCAAAGGCCTTCGGACTCACAAAATCGGCGAGCAGTACTTC.

This clone is a singleton in its sample. J is TRBJ1-1 and V is TRBV12-1; the D segment call TRBD1 is taken from the table without a DNA check. TRBV12-1 is shown as a pseudogene. The CDR3 has 16 residues. Here the CDR3 reads CASTLVRQFMNTEAFF. In DNA form, the CDR3 reads TGTGCCAGCACCTTAGTTAGACAGTTTATGAACACTGAAGCTTTCTTT.

The chain combines TRBV27 with TRBJ2-7; D is unclear. The ends were cut back, 5 bases at V and 5 bases at J, with 10 bases in the middle. The germline CDR1 and CDR2 sequences are MNHEY and SMNVEV (reference sequence). The length of the CDR3 is 12 residues. CDR3 DNA: TGTGCCAGCAGTCTTCAAGGCGACGAGCAGTACTTC. It yields the protein CASSLQGDEQYF.

This rearrangement joins TRBV28 to TRBJ1-1; the D is unclear. V shed 2 bases and J shed 4 bases, with 5 bases lying between them. Germline CDR1 is MDHEN and CDR2 is SYDVKM. CDR3 length equals 12 residues. CDR3 DNA: TGTGCCAGCAGTTTAAAGACCACTGAAGCTTTCTTT. Translated, it gives CASSLKTTEAFF.

The CDR3 DNA reads TGTGCCAGCCCGGACAGGGCCCTCGACTACGAGCAGTACTTC. It yields the protein CASPDRALDYEQYF. The chain joins TRBV2 to TRBJ2-7; 8 nucleotides line up with TRBD1. With 8 bases clipped from V and 3 bases from J, the junction kept 9 bases outside the gene matches. The CDR3 consists of 14 residues. The germline V gene encodes CDR1 SNHLY and CDR2 FYNNEI.

As for this clone: The junction shows a germline mismatch at one end, possibly a read error. V usage is TRBV7-7 and J usage is TRBJ2-2; D is perhaps TRBD2 (5 bases). The CDR3 runs to 14 residues. Germline CDR1 reads SSHAT; CDR2 reads FNYEAQ (reference sequence). The CDR3 is CASSPEGRTGELFF. The CDR3, as DNA: TGTGCTAGCAGCCCTGAGGGTAGGACCGGGGAGCTGTTTTTT. The variable domain in full, completed from reference TRBV7-7 and TRBJ2-2, reads GAGVSQSPRYKVTKRGQDVTLRCDPISSHATLYWYQQALGQGPEFLTYFNYEAQPDKSGLPSDRFSAERPEGSISTLTIQRTEQRDSAMYRCASSPEGRTGELFFGEGSRLTVL.

This clone came up once. The gene calls are TRBV2 and TRBJ2-3; 10 bases map to TRBD1. Per germline, CDR1 SNHLY and CDR2 FYNNEI. This CDR3 contains 16 residues. With V trimmed by 6 bases and J by 2 bases, 8 bases remained unmatched. CDR3 nucleotides: TGTGCCAGCAGGATAGGGACAGGGGCTAACACAGATACGCAGTATTTT. As protein: CASRIGTGANTDTQYF.

This clone was picked up one time. The V gene is TRBV7-9, the J gene TRBJ2-1; D remains unclear. This CDR3 contains 12 residues. V was clipped by 3 bases and J by 5 bases, with 5 bases between them. CDR1 SEHNR and CDR2 FQNEAQ come from the germline V gene (reference sequence). The CDR3 sequence is CASSFDNNEQFF. The CDR3 DNA reads TGTGCCAGCAGCTTCGACAACAATGAGCAGTTCTTC.

This chain uses TRBV7-2 with TRBJ2-7; the match to TRBD2 covers 10 bases. The germline CDR1 and CDR2 sequences are SGHTA and FQGNSA. J was trimmed by 4 bases and V by 3 bases; bases with no gene match: 6. The CDR3 is 15 residues long. The CDR3 DNA reads TGTGCCAGCAGCTTTCCTAGCGGGAGTGGTTACGAGCAGTACTTC. This encodes CASSFPSGSGYEQYF. Full variable domain (outside the CDR3, taken from reference TRBV7-2 and TRBJ2-7): GAGVSQSPSNKVTEKGKDVELRCDPISGHTALYWYRQSLGQGLEFLIYFQGNSAPDKSGLPSDRFSAERTGGSVSTLTIQRTQQEDSAVYLCASSFPSGSGYEQYFGPGTRLTVT.

This chain links TRBV2 with TRBJ1-5; the D is unclear. The V and J ends lost 6 bases and 6 bases respectively, with 15 bases between them. Germline CDR1 and CDR2: SNHLY and FYNNEI. This CDR3 region has 14 residues. This chain's CDR3 is CASSQGWVGQPQHF. As DNA, the CDR3 is TGTGCCAGCAGCCAAGGGTGGGTAGGTCAGCCCCAGCATTTT.

With regard to this clone: At one boundary the junction diverges from the germline segment, which might be a read error. CDR3 in DNA: TGTGCTAGCAGCTTACGAGGCAGGGGGCTGGGGGAGCTGTTTTTT. This codes for CASSLRGRGLGELFF. The chain carries TRBV7-7 and TRBJ2-2; TRBD1 matches at 8 bases. This CDR3 is 15 amino acids long. Germline assignment: CDR1 SSHAT and CDR2 FNYEAQ (reference sequence).

The V and J genes are TRBV28 and TRBJ2-1; 9 positions match TRBD1. The CDR3 contains 15 residues. Trimming removed 7 bases from V and 7 bases from J; junction bases left unmatched: 11. Germline CDR1 and CDR2: MDHEN and SYDVKM. The CDR3 bases are TGTGCCAGCATTTCACCGGGACAGGGACGGAATGAGCAGTTCTTC. This codes for CASISPGQGRNEQFF.

The rearrangement joins TRBV6-8 to TRBJ1-5; D possibly corresponds to TRBD1 (5 bases). Trimming took off 5 bases at V and 8 bases at J, with 7 bases between the two ends. CDR1 is MNHGY, CDR2 SAAAGT, per germline. The CDR3 loop spans 11 amino acids. The CDR3 DNA reads as TGTGCCAGCAGTATACAGGAGCCCCAGCATTTT. Its protein product is CASSIQEPQHF.

This chain connects TRBV15 to TRBJ2-1, with a weak D call TRBD1 (5 bases). CDR3 length equals 18 residues. The germline V gene has CDR1 LNHNV and CDR2 YYDKDF (reference sequence). V was cut by 0 bases and J by 4 bases, with 19 bases left in between. The CDR3 sequence is CATSRDLLRQGGYNEQFF. The CDR3 bases are TGTGCCACCAGCAGAGATTTACTTAGGCAGGGTGGTTACAATGAGCAGTTCTTC.

The CDR3 nucleotides read TGTGCCAGCAGCTTGGTCCAGAGCACTGAAGCTTTCTTT. Protein sequence: CASSLVQSTEAFF. The rearrangement links TRBV5-4 to TRBJ1-1; D uncertain. Germline V gene sequence: CDR1 SGHNT, CDR2 YYREEE (reference sequence). The CDR3 is 13 residues long. Trimming removed 0 bases from V and 4 bases from J, with 7 bases in between.

This clone was observed once. This chain links TRBV27 with TRBJ1-1; perhaps TRBD1 as D (5 bases). CDR3 length equals 16 residues. The V gene lost 6 bases and the J gene lost 2 bases, with 19 bases spanning the gap. The germline V gene has CDR1 MNHEY and CDR2 SMNVEV (reference sequence). The CDR3 DNA reads as TGTGCCAGCAGAAAAGCGGGGGAAGGAGAAAACACTGAAGCTTTCTTT. It yields the protein CASRKAGEGENTEAFF.